This T cell receptor (beta chain) came from a study of shared clonotypes between healthy human individuals. The wider study: CD4 naive and memory got three plates each, CD8 naive two, CD8 memory one.

Method: immunoSEQ multiplex PCR; TCRdb's copy keeps in-frame clones and lacks some. The sample yields a few hundred thousand clones, around 95% seen once. Trimming stripped 7 bases from V and 0 bases from J, with 7 bases between. This CDR3 is 13 amino acids long. CDR1 MNHNY and CDR2 SVGAGI come from the germline V gene (reference sequence). Naive CD8 populations comprised CD45RO-negative cells positively selected for CCR7, excluding terminally differentiated effector memory CD45RA+ cells. Input material: naive CD8+ T cells sorted from blood. This receptor was identified in a woman in her twenties or thirties in good health. The chain carries TRBV6-6 and TRBJ1-5; no clear D gene. The CDR3 DNA reads as TGTGCCAGCACTGAAAATAGCAATCAGCCCCAGCATTTT. This sequence encodes CASTENSNQPQHF.